This T cell receptor beta chain was recorded in a study of CD8 T cells in ankylosing spondylitis. General study results and limits: Fewer than ten highly homologous variants made up a TCR beta motif that seemed to typify ankylosing spondylitis blood.

This clonotype has just a few counts. Its specificity is not known. TCRdb used MiXCR to reprocess the 5' RACE reads, holding one entry per CDR3 protein. The sample has roughly 700,000 distinct CDR3 sequences, around 19% seen once. Unmatched junction bases numbered 10, after V lost 10 bases and J lost 0 bases. This CDR3 contains 15 residues. Germline lookup yields CDR1 ENHRY and CDR2 SYGVKD. This receptor was taken from a male donor with ankylosing spondylitis. Sample: blood, either unsorted or a sorted T cell fraction (not recorded which). V usage is TRBV10-3 and J usage is TRBJ2-7; 9 bases are shared with TRBD1. The CDR3 protein is CATDHGTGNSYEQYF. The CDR3 coding sequence is TGTGCCACGGATCACGGGACAGGGAACTCCTACGAGCAGTACTTC.